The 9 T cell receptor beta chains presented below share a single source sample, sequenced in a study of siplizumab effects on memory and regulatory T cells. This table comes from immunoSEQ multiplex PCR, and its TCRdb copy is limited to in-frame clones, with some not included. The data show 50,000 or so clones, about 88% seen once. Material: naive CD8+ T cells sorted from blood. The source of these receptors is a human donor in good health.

As DNA, the CDR3 is TGTGCCACCAGCAGAAACAGGTCACCCTACAATGAGCAGTTCTTC. This translates into CATSRNRSPYNEQFF. V gene TRBV15 combines with J gene TRBJ2-1; D possibly corresponds to TRBD1 (5 bases). Trimming removed 2 bases at V and 2 bases at J, with 10 bases between. CDR1 is LNHNV, CDR2 YYDKDF, per germline (reference sequence). The CDR3 spans 15 residues.

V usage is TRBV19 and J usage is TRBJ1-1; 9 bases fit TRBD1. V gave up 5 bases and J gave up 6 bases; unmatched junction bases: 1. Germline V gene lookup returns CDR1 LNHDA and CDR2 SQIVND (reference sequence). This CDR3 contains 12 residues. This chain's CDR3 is CASSWTGAEAFF. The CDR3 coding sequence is TGTGCCAGTAGTTGGACAGGGGCTGAAGCTTTCTTT.

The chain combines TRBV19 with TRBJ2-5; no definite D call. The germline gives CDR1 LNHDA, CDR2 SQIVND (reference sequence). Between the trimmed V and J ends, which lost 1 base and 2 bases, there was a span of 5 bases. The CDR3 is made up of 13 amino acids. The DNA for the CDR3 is TGTGCCAGTAGTATAGGGTGGCAAGAGACCCAGTACTTC. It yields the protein CASSIGWQETQYF.

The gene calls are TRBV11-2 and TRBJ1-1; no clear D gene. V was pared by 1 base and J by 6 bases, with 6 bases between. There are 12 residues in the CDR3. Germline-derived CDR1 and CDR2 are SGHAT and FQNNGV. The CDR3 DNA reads TGTGCCAGCAGCTTAGTCTCTCCTGAAGCTTTCTTT. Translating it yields CASSLVSPEAFF.

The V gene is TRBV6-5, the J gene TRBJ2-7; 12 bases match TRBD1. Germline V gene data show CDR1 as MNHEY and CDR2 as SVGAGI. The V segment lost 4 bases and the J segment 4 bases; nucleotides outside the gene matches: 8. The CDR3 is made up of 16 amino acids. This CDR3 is CASSLSRDRGLYEQYF. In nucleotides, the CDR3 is TGTGCCAGCAGTTTGAGCCGGGACAGGGGGCTGTACGAGCAGTACTTC.

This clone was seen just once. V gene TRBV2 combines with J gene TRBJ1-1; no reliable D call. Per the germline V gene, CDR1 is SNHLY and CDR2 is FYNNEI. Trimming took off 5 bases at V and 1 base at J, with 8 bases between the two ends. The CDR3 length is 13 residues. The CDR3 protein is CASSRTENTEAFF. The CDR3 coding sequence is TGTGCCAGCAGTAGGACGGAGAACACTGAAGCTTTCTTT.

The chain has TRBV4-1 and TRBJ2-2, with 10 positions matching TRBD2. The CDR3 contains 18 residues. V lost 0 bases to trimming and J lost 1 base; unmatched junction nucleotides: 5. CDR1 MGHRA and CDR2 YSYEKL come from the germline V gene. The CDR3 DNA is TGCGCCAGCAGCCAAGATAGGGCTAGCGGGAGGAACACCGGGGAGCTGTTTTTT. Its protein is CASSQDRASGRNTGELFF.

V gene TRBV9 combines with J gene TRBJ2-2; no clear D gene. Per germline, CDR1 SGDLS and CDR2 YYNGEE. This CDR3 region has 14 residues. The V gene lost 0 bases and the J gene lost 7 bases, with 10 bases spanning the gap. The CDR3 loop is CASSVEGRGGELFF. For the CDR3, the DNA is TGTGCCAGCAGCGTAGAAGGGCGCGGCGGGGAGCTGTTTTTT.

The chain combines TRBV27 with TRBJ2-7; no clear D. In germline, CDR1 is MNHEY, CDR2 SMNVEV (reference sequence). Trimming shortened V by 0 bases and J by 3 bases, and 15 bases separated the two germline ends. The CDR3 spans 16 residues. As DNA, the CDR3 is TGTGCCAGCAGTTTATCTGGTCTAGTTTCTTTCTACGAGCAGTACTTC. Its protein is CASSLSGLVSFYEQYF.